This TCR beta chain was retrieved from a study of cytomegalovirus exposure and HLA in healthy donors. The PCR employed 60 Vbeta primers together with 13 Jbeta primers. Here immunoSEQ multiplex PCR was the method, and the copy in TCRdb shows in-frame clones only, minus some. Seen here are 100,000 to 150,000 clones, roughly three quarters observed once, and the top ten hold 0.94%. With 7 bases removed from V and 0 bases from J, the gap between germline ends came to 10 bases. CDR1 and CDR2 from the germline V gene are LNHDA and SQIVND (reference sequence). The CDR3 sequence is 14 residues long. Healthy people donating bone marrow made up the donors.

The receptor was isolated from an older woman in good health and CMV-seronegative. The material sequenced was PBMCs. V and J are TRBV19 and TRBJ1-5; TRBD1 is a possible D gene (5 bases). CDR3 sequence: CASIGGYSNQPQHF. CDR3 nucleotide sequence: TGTGCCAGTATTGGGGGGTATAGCAATCAGCCCCAGCATTTT.